The clone carrying this T cell receptor beta chain appeared many times. This sample is drawn from a study of blood T cells in healthy people across ages. The germline gives CDR1 PRHDT, CDR2 FYEKMQ (reference sequence). V dropped 0 bases and J dropped 4; count of bases not matched to a gene: 7. The CDR3 extends over 16 amino acids. The authors ran a second PCR of about 6 to 12 cycles using a sample-barcoded 5' primer and a J-beta primer mix. TCRdb recomputed calls from the 5' RACE reads with MiXCR, one row per CDR3 protein. The table has approximately 800,000 distinct CDR3 sequences, about half seen once.

Sequences were obtained from blood. The source is a man of 80 years or more in good health. J is TRBJ2-7 and V is TRBV13, with 9 bases lining up with TRBD1. The CDR3, as DNA: TGTGCCAGCAGCTTAGGGATGGGACAGGGAGGGTACGAGCAGTACTTC. It specifies CASSLGMGQGGYEQYF.